The clone carrying this TCR beta chain is a singleton in its sample. Antigen specificity is unknown. PCR primers comprised 60 Vbeta and 13 Jbeta primers. Some clones are missing from TCRdb's copy, which holds only in-frame ones; the method was immunoSEQ multiplex PCR. In the table there are about 130,000 clones, roughly 82% of which are singletons. The CDR3 contains 13 residues. Trimming pared 1 base from V and 4 bases from J, leaving 7 bases between. Germline loops: CDR1 SGHKS, CDR2 YYEKEE (reference sequence). The data were taken from a study of cytomegalovirus exposure and HLA in healthy donors. Broader study findings: The study found most TCR sequences rare, yet found some public TCRs in many donors. Certain indistinguishable V segments, among them TRBV6-2 and TRBV6-3, were excluded. The study carried out a later analysis of TCR beta sequences. It associated some 17,000 of them with specific HLA alleles at a false discovery rate of 0.05. The study recorded 150 to 200 TCR beta chains that were cytomegalovirus-associated.

This sequence joins TRBV5-5 and TRBJ2-3; no firm D call. The receptor's source is a woman between 18 and 30 years old in good health and CMV-seropositive. The source material was PBMCs. This CDR3 reads CASSLSFADTQYF. The CDR3, as DNA: TGTGCCAGCAGCTTGTCGTTTGCAGATACGCAGTATTTT.